This passage covers 4 T cell receptor beta chains from one sample sequenced in a study of blood T cell repertoires in COVID-19. Method: immunoSEQ multiplex PCR; TCRdb's copy keeps in-frame clones and lacks some. The repertoire includes roughly 140,000 clones, around 85% of them detected once, and around 3.5% sits in the top ten. Sequencing input: peripheral blood. These receptors were taken from a man aged 70-80 years with acute or convalescent COVID-19.

V is TRBV6-6 and J is TRBJ2-5; no reliable D call. The germline V gene has CDR1 MNHNY and CDR2 SVGAGI (reference sequence). V lost 4 bases and J lost 2, with 11 bases in between. The CDR3 runs to 14 residues. CDR3 DNA sequence: TGTGCCAGCAGTTCGACACGGATACAAGAGACCCAGTACTTC. Encoded protein: CASSSTRIQETQYF.

The J gene is TRBJ1-2, the V gene TRBV6-1; TRBD1 matches at 7 bases. The CDR3 length is 16 residues. The trim removed 4 bases at V and 0 bases at J, leaving 8 bases unmatched. Germline V CDR1 and CDR2: MNHNS, SASEGT. CDR3 sequence reads: CASSVAQGGPNYGYTF. The CDR3 DNA follows: TGTGCCAGCAGTGTAGCCCAGGGGGGCCCTAACTATGGCTACACCTTC.

The V gene is TRBV28, the J gene TRBJ1-2, with 7 bases identical to TRBD1. This CDR3 has 12 residues. After removal of 5 bases from V and 8 bases from J, the junction contained 5 bases not matched to a gene. The V gene's germline CDR1 is MDHEN and CDR2 SYDVKM. This CDR3 is CASSRGTAGYTF. Written as DNA, the CDR3 is TGTGCCAGCAGTCGCGGGACAGCCGGCTACACCTTC.

Written as DNA, the CDR3 is TGTGCCAGCAGCTTAATAGCTGAGCAGTTCTTC. Protein sequence: CASSLIAEQFF. The chain is built from TRBV7-2 and TRBJ2-1; D uncertain. V lost 2 bases, J lost 9 bases, and 5 bases lay in between. The CDR3 covers 11 residues. Germline loops: CDR1 SGHTA, CDR2 FQGNSA.